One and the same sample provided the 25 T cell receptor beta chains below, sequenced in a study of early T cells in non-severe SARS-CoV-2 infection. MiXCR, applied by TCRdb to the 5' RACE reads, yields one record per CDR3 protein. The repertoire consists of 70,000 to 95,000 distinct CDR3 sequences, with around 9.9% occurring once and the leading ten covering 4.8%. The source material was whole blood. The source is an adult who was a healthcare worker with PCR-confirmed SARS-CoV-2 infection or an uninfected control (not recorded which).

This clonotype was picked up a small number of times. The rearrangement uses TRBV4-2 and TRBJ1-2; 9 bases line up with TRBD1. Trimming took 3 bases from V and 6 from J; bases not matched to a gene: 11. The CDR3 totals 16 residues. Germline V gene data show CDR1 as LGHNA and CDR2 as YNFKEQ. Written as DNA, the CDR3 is TGTGCCAGCAGCCAGGAAGTTCCCGGGACAGGGAATGGCTACACCTTC. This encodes CASSQEVPGTGNGYTF.

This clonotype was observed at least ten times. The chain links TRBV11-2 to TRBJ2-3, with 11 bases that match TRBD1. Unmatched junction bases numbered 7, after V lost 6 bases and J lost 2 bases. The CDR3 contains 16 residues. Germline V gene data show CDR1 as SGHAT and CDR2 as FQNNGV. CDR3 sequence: CASRTWTGGSTDTQYF. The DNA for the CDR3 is TGTGCCAGCAGAACATGGACAGGGGGCTCCACAGATACGCAGTATTTT.

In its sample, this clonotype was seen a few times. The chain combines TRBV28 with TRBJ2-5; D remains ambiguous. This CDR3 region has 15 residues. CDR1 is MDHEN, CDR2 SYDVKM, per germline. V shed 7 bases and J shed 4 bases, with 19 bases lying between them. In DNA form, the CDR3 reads TGTGCCAGCACCGCACCCCTGGGTGGGGTAGAGACCCAGTACTTC. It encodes CASTAPLGGVETQYF.

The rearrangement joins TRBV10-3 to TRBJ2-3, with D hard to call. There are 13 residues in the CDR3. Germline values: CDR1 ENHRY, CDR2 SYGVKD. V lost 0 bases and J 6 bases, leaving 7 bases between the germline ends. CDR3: CAISESGDDTQYF. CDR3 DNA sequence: TGTGCCATCAGTGAGTCGGGTGACGATACGCAGTATTTT.

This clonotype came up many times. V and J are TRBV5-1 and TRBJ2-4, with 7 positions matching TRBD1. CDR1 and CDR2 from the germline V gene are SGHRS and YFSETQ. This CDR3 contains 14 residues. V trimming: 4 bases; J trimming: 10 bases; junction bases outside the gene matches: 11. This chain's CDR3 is CASSPPHGTAIQYF. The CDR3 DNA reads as TGCGCCAGCAGCCCACCCCACGGGACAGCTATTCAGTACTTC.

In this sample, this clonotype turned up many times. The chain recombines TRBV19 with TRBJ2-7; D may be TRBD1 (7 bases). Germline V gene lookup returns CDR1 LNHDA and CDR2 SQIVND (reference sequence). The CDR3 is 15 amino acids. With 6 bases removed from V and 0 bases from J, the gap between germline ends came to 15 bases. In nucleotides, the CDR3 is TGTGCCAGTAGCCCGGAGGGGGCTATCTCCTACGAGCAGTACTTC. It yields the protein CASSPEGAISYEQYF.

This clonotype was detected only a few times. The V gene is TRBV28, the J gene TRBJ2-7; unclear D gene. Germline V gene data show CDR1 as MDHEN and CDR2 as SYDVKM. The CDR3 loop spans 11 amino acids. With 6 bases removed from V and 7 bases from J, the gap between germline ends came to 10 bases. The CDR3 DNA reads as TGTGCCAGCAGGACGTTGGGGGAGCAGTACTTC. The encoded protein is CASRTLGEQYF.

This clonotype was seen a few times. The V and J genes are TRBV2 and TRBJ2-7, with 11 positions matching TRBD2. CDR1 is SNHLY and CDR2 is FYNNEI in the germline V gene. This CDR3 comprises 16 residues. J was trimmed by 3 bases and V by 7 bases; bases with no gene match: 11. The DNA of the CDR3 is TGTGCCAGCAACCAAGGACTGGGACTAGCGGACTACGAGCAGTACTTC. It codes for CASNQGLGLADYEQYF.

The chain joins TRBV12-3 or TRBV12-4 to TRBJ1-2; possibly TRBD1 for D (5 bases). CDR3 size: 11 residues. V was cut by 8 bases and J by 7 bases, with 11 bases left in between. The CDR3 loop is CASGSGGGYTF. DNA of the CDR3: TGTGCCAGCGGCTCTGGGGGTGGCTACACCTTC.

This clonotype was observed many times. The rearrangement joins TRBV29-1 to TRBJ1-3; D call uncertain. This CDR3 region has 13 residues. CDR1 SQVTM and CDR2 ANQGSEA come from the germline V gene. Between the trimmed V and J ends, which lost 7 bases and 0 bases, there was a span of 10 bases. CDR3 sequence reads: CSAAGSSGNTIYF. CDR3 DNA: TGCAGCGCTGCGGGGTCCTCTGGAAACACCATATATTTT.

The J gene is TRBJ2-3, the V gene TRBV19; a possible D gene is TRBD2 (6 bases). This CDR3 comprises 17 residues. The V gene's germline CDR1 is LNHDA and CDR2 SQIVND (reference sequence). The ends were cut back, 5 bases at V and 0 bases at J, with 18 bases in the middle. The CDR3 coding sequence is TGTGCCAGTAGTCCCGATATTAGTAGCGGCAGCACAGATACGCAGTATTTT. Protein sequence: CASSPDISSGSTDTQYF.

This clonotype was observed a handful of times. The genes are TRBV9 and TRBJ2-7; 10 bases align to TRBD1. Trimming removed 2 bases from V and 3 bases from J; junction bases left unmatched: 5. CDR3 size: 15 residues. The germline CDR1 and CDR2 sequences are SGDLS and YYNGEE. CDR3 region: CASSVADRGGYEQYF. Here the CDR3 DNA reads TGTGCCAGCAGCGTCGCGGACAGGGGGGGCTACGAGCAGTACTTC.

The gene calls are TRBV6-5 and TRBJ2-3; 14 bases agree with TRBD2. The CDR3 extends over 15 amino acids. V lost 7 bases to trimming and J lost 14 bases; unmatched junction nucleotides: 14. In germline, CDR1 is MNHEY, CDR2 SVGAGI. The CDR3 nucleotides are TGTGCCAGCACCAAGGGGGGACTAGCGGGAGAAAGGCTGTATTTT. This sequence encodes CASTKGGLAGERLYF.

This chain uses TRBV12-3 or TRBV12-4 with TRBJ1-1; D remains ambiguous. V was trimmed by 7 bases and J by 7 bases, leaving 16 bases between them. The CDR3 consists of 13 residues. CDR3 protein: CASTGGVGDEAFF. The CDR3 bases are TGTGCCAGCACCGGCGGGGTTGGAGATGAAGCTTTCTTT.

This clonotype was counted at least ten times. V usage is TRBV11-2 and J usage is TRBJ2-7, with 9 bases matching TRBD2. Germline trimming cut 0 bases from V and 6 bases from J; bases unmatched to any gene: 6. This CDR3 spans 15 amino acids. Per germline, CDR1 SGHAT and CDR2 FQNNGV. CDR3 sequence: CASSLEGSGRAEQYF. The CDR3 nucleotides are TGTGCCAGCAGCTTAGAGGGTAGCGGGAGAGCCGAGCAGTACTTC.

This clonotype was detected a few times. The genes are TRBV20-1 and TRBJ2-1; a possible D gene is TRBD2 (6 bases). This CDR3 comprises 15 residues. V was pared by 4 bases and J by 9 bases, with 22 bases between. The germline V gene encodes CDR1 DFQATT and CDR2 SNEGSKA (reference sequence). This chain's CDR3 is CSANAGLRGRGEQFF. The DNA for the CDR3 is TGCAGTGCTAACGCGGGACTCCGGGGCCGCGGTGAGCAGTTCTTC.

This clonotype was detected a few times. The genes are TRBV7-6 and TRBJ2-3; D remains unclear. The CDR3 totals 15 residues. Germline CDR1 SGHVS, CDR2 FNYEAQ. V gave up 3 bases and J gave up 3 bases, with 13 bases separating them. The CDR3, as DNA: TGTGCCAGCAGCTTGCAGATGATTTGGACAGATACGCAGTATTTT. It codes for CASSLQMIWTDTQYF.

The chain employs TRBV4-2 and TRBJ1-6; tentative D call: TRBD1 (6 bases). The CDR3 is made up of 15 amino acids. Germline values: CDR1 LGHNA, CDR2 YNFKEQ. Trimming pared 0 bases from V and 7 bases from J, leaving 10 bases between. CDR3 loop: CASSQDGGQNSPLHF. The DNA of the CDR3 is TGTGCCAGCAGCCAAGATGGGGGCCAGAATTCACCCCTCCACTTT.

The DNA of the CDR3 is TGTGCCAGCAGCTCCGGCGGCCGTCCGTACTTC. It codes for CASSSGGRPYF. This chain joins TRBV11-2 and TRBJ2-5; D ambiguous. This CDR3 is 11 amino acids long. The ends were cut back, 4 bases at V and 13 bases at J, with 13 bases in the middle. The germline gives CDR1 SGHAT, CDR2 FQNNGV.

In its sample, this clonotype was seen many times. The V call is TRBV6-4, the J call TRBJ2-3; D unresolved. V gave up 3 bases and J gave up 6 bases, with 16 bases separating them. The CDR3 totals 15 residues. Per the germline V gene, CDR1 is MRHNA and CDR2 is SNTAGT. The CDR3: CASSENGLAADTQYF. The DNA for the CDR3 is TGTGCCAGCAGTGAAAACGGGTTGGCTGCCGATACGCAGTATTTT.

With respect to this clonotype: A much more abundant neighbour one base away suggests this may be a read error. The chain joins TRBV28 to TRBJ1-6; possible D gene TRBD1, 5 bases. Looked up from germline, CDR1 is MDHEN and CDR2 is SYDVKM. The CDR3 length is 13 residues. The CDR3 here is CVSTDRPNSPLHF. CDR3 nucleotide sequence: TGTGTCAGCACTGACAGACCGAATTCACCCCTCCACTTT.

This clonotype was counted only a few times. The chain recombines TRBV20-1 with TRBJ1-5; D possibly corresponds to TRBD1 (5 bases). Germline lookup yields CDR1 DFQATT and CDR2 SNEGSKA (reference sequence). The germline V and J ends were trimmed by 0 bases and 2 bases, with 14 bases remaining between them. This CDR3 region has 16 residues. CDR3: CSAREPQGHGNQPQHF. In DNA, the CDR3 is TGCAGTGCTAGAGAACCGCAGGGCCACGGCAATCAGCCCCAGCATTTT.

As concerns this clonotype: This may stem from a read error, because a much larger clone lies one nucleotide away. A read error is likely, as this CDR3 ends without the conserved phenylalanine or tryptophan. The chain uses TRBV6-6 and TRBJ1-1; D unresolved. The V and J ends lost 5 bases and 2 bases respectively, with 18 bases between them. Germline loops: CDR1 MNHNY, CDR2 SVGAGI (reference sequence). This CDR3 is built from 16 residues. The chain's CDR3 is CASSNREGMENTEAFL. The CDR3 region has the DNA TGTGCCAGCAGTAACCGGGAAGGGATGGAAAACACTGAAGCTTTCTTA.

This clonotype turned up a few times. CDR3 amino acids: CASSVEGQNTEAFF. The CDR3 DNA reads as TGTGCCAGCAGCGTAGAGGGGCAGAACACTGAAGCTTTCTTT. The chain combines TRBV9 with TRBJ1-1; tentative D call: TRBD1 (5 bases). CDR3 length equals 14 residues. V was clipped by 0 bases and J by 1 base, with 7 bases between them. Per germline, CDR1 SGDLS and CDR2 YYNGEE.

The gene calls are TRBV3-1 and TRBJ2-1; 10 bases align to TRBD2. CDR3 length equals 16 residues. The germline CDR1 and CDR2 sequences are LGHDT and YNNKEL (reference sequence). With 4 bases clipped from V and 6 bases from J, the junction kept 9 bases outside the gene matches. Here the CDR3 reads CASSRRSGRALNEQFF. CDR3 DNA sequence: TGTGCCAGCAGCCGCCGAAGCGGGAGGGCCCTCAATGAGCAGTTCTTC.